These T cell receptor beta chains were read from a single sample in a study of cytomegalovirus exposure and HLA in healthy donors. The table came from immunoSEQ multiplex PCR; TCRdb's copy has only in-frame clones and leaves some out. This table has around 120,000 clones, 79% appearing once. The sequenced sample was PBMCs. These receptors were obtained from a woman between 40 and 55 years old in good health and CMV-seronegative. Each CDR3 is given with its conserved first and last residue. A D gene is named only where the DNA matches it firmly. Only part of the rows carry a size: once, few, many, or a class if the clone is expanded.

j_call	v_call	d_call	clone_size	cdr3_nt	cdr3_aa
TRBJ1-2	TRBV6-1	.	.	TGTGCCATCGACCGACTAGCGGATGGCTACACCTTC	CAIDRLADGYTF
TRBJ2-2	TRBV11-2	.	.	TGTGCCAGCAGCTGGGGAACTAGAGGTACCGGGGAGCTGTTTTTT	CASSWGTRGTGELFF
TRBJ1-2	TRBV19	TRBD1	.	TGTGCCAGTAGTTCCGTCGGACAGGGAGACTATGGCTACACCTTC	CASSSVGQGDYGYTF
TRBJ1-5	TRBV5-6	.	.	TGTGCCAGCAGCCCCCGGGGGGCGGGCGGCAATCAGCCCCAGCATTTT	CASSPRGAGGNQPQHF
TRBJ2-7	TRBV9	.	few	TGTGCCAGCAGCGTAGCCGAAGTGAGCTACGAGCAGTACTTC	CASSVAEVSYEQYF
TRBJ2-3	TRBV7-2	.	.	TGTGCCAGCAGTCGCGACTCTACTAGCACAGATACGCAGTATTTT	CASSRDSTSTDTQYF
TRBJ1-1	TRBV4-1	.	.	TGCGCCAGCAGCCAAGACCCTGTCACTGAAGCTTTCTTT	CASSQDPVTEAFF
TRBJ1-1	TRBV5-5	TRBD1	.	TGTGCCAGCAGCTTGTCGGGACAGGGTGAAGCTTTCTTT	CASSLSGQGEAFF
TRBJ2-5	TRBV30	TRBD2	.	TGTGCCTGGATGGCCCCGGGGGGAGAAGAGACCCAGTACTTC	CAWMAPGGEETQYF
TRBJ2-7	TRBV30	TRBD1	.	TGTGCCTGGACCGGGACAGGGGTCTACGAGCAGTACTTC	CAWTGTGVYEQYF
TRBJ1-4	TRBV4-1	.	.	TGCGCCAGCAGCCAAGACAATAATGAAAAACTGTTTTTT	CASSQDNNEKLFF
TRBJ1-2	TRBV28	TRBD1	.	TGTGCCAGCAGTTTCCGACCACCGGGACAGGGCAACTATGGCTACACCTTC	CASSFRPPGQGNYGYTF
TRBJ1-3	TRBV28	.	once	TGTGCCAGCAGAACACAGCTAAGCTCTGGAAACACCATATATTTT	CASRTQLSSGNTIYF
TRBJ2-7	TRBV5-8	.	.	TGTGCCAGCAGTTCGAGACAGGTCTTACCCCATTACGAGCAGTACTTC	CASSSRQVLPHYEQYF
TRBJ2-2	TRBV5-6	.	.	TGTGCCAGCAGCTTGCTGACAGACACCGGGGAGCTGTTTTTT	CASSLLTDTGELFF
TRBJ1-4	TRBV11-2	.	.	TGTGCCAGCAGCCCCGGGGGACTTCCCCCGGGAAAACTGTTTTTT	CASSPGGLPPGKLFF
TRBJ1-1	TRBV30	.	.	TGTGCCTGGAGTACTACGGCAGGGGTGGCTTTCTTT	CAWSTTAGVAFF
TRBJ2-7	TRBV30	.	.	TGTGCCTGGACCCCCCGGGGGATCTACGAGCAGTACTTC	CAWTPRGIYEQYF